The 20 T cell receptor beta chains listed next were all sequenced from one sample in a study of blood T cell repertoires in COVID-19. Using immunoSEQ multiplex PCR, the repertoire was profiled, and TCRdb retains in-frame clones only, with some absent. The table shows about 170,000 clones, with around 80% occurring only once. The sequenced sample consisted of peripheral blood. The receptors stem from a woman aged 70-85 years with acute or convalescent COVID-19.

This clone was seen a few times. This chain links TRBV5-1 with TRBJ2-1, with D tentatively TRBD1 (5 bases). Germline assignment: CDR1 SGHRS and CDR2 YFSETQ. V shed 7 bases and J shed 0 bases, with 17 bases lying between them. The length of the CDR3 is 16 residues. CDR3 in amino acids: CASAPKGLSSYNEQFF. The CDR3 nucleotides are TGCGCCAGCGCACCTAAGGGGCTTAGCTCCTACAATGAGCAGTTCTTC.

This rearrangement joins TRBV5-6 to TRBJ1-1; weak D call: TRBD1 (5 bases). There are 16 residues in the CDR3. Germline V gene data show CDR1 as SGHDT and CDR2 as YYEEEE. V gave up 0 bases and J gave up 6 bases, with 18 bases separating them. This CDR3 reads CASSLGPPGKVAEAFF. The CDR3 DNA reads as TGTGCCAGCAGCTTGGGCCCCCCAGGGAAGGTCGCTGAAGCTTTCTTT. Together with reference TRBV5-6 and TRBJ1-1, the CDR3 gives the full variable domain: DAGVTQSPTHLIKTRGQQVTLRCSPKSGHDTVSWYQQALGQGPQFIFQYYEEEERQRGNFPDRFSGHQFPNYSSELNVNALLLGDSALYLCASSLGPPGKVAEAFFGQGTRLTVV.

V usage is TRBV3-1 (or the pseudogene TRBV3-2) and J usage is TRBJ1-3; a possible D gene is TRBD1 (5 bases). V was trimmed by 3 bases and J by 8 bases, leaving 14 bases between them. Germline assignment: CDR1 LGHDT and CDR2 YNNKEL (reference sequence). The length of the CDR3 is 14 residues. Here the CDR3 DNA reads TGTGCCAGCAGCCAGGGGCCTTCCCTCTACACCATATATTTT. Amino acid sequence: CASSQGPSLYTIYF.

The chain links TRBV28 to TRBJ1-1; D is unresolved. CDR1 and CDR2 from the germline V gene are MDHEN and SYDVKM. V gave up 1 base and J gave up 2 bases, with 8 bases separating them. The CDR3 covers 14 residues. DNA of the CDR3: TGTGCCAGCAGTTTATCCGGGATTAACACTGAAGCTTTCTTT. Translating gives CASSLSGINTEAFF.

CDR3 sequence: CASSPTSGEYTQYF. CDR3 DNA: TGTGCCAGCAGCCCGACTAGCGGGGAGTATACGCAGTATTTT. The chain recombines TRBV7-2 with TRBJ2-3, with 11 bases identical to TRBD2. This CDR3 has 14 amino acids. With V trimmed by 5 bases and J by 7 bases, 5 bases remained unmatched. The germline gives CDR1 SGHTA, CDR2 FQGNSA.

This CDR3 is CASSVGQGNNIQYF. In DNA, the CDR3 is TGTGCCAGCAGCGTAGGACAGGGAAATAACATTCAGTACTTC. This chain uses TRBV9 with TRBJ2-4; 7 nucleotides line up with TRBD1. The ends lost 0 bases at V and 7 bases at J; junction bases unmatched: 4. The germline gives CDR1 SGDLS, CDR2 YYNGEE. CDR3 length: 14 residues.

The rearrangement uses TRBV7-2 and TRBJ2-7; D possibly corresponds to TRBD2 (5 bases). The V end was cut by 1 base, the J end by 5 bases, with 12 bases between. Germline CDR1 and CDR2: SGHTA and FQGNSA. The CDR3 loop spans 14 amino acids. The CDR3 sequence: CASSLGGASHEQYF. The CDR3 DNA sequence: TGTGCCAGCAGCTTAGGGGGAGCCAGCCACGAGCAGTACTTC. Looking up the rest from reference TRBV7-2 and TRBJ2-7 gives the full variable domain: GAGVSQSPSNKVTEKGKDVELRCDPISGHTALYWYRQSLGQGLEFLIYFQGNSAPDKSGLPSDRFSAERTGGSVSTLTIQRTQQEDSAVYLCASSLGGASHEQYFGPGTRLTVT.

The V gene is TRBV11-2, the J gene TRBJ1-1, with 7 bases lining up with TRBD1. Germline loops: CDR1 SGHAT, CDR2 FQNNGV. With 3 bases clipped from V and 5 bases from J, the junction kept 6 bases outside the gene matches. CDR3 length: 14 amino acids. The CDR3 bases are TGTGCCAGCAGCTTGACAGGGCTTGGGACTGAAGCTTTCTTT. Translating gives CASSLTGLGTEAFF.

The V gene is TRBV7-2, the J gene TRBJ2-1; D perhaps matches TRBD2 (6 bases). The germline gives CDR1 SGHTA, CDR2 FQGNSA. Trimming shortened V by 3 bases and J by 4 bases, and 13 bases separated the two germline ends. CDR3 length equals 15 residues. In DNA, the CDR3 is TGTGCCAGCAGCTTTAGGGAGGAACAATACAATGAGCAGTTCTTC. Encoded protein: CASSFREEQYNEQFF.

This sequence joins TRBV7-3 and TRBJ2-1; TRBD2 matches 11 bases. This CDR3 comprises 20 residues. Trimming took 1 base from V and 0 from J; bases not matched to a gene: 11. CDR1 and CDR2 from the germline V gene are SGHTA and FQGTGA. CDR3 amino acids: CASSLKGPGLADNSYNEQFF. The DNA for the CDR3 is TGTGCCAGCAGCTTAAAGGGACCGGGACTAGCGGATAACTCCTACAATGAGCAGTTCTTC.

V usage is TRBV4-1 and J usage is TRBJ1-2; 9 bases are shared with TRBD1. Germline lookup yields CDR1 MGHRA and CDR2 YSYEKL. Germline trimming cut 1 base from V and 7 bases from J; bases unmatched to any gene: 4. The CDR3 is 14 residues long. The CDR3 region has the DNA TGCGCCAGCAGCCAAGCACAGGGGGCCGGTGGCTACACCTTC. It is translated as CASSQAQGAGGYTF.

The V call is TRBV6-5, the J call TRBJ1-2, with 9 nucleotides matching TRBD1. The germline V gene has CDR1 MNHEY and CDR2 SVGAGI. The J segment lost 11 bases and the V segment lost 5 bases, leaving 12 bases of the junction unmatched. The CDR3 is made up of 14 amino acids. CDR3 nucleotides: TGTGCCAGCAGTCTCCGGGGACAGGGAGAGGGGTACACCTTC. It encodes CASSLRGQGEGYTF.

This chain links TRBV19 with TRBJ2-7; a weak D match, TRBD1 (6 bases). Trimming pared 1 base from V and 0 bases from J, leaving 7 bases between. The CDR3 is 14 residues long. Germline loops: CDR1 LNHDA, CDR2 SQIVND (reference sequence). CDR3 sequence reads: CASSIVGGSYEQYF. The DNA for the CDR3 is TGTGCCAGTAGTATAGTAGGGGGCTCCTACGAGCAGTACTTC. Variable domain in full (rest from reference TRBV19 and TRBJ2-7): DGGITQSPKYLFRKEGQNVTLSCEQNLNHDAMYWYRQDPGQGLRLIYYSQIVNDFQKGDIAEGYSVSREKKESFPLTVTSAQKNPTAFYLCASSIVGGSYEQYFGPGTRLTVT.

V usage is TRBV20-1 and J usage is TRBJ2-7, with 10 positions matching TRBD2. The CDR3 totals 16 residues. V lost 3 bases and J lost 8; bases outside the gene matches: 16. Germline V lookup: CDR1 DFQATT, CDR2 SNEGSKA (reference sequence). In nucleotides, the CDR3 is TGCAGTGCTAGTTCAGGACTAGCGGACTACGGTATGAAGCAGTACTTC. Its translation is CSASSGLADYGMKQYF.

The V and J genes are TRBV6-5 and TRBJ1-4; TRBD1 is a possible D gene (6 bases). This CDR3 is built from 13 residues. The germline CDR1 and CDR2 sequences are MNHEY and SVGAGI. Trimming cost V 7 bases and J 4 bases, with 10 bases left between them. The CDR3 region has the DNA TGTGCCAGCAACAGGGCGTTTAATGAAAAACTGTTTTTT. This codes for CASNRAFNEKLFF.

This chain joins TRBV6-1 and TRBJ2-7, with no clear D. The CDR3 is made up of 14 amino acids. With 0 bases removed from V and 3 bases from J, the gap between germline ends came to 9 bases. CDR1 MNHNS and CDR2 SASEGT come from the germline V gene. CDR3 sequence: CASSEAGPYYEQYF. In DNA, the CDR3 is TGTGCCAGCAGTGAAGCGGGCCCTTACTACGAGCAGTACTTC.

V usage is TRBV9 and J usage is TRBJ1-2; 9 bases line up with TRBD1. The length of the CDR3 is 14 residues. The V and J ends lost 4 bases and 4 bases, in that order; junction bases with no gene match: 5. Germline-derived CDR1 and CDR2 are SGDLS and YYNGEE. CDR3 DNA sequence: TGTGCCAGCAGCCAACGGACAGGGGCCTATGGCTACACCTTC. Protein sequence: CASSQRTGAYGYTF.

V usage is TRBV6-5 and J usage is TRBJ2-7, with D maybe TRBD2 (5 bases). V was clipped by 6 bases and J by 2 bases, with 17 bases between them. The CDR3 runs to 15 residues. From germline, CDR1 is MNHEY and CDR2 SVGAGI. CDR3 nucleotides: TGTGCCAGCAGCTACGGTCGGAGCGGCGCCTACGAGCAGTACTTC. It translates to CASSYGRSGAYEQYF.

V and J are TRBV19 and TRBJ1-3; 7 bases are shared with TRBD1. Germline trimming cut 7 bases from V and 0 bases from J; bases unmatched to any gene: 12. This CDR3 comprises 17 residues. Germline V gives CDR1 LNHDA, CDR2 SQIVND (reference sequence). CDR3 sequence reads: CASTHGTARVSGNTIYF. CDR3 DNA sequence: TGTGCCAGTACCCACGGGACAGCCCGCGTCTCTGGAAACACCATATATTTT.

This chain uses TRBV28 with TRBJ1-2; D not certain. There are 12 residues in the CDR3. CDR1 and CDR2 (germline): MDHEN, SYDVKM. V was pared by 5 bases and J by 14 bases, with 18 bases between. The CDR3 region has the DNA TGTGCCAGCAGTGATCATACTCGGGGATTTACCTTC. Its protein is CASSDHTRGFTF.